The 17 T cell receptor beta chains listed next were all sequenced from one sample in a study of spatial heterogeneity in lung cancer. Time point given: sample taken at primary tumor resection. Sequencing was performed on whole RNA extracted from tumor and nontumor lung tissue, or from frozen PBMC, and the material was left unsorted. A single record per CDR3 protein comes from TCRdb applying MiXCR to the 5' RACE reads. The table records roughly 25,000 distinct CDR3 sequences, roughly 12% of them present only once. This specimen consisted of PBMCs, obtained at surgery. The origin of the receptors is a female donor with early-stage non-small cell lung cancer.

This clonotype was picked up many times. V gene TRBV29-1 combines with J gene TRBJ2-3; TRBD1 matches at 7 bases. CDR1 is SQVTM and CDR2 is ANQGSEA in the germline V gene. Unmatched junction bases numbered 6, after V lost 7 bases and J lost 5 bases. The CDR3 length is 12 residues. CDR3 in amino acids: CSARDSGDTQYF. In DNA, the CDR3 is TGCAGCGCCCGGGACAGTGGAGATACGCAGTATTTT.

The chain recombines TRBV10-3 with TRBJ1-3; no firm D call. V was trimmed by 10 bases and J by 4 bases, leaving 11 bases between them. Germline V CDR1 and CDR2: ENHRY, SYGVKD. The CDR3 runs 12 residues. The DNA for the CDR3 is TGTGCCACCAGACTACTGGGAAACACCATATATTTT. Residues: CATRLLGNTIYF.

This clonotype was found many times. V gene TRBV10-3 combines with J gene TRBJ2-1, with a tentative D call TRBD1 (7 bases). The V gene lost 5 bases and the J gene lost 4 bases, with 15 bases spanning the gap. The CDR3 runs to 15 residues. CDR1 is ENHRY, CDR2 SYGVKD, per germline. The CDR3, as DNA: TGTGCCATCAGTTCGTGGCAGGGGGGTTACAATGAGCAGTTCTTC. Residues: CAISSWQGGYNEQFF.

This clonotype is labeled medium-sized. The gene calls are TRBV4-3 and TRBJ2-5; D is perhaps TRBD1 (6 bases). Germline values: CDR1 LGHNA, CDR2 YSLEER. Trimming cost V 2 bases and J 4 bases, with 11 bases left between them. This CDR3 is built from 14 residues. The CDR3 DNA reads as TGCGCCAGCAGCCAATTACAGGGAGCAGAGACCCAGTACTTC. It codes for CASSQLQGAETQYF.

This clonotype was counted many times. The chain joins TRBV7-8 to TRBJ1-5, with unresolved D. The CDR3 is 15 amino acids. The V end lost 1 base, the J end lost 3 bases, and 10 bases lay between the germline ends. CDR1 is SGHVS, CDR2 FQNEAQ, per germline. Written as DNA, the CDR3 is TGTGCCAGCAGCTTAGGGCGTCAGGTCAATCAGCCCCAGCATTTT. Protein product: CASSLGRQVNQPQHF.

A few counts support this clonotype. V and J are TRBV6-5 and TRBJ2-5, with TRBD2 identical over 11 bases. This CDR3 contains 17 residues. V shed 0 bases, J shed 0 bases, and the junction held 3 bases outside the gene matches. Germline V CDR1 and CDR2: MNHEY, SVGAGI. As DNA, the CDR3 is TGTGCCAGCAGTTACTCCAGACTAGCGGGGTACCAAGAGACCCAGTACTTC. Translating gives CASSYSRLAGYQETQYF.

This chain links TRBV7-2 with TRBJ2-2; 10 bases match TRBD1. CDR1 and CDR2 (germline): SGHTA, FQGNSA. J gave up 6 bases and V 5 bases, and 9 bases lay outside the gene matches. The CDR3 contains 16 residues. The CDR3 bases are TGTGCCAGCAGCCCTCGTTTGGGACAGGGGTCCGGGGAGCTGTTTTTT. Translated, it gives CASSPRLGQGSGELFF.

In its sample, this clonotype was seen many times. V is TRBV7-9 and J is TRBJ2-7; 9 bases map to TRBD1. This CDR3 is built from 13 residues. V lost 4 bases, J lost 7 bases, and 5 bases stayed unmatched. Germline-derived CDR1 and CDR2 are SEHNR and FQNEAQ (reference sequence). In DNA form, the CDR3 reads TGTGCCAGCAGCTCACCGGGACAGGGTGAGCAGTACGTC. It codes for CASSSPGQGEQYV.

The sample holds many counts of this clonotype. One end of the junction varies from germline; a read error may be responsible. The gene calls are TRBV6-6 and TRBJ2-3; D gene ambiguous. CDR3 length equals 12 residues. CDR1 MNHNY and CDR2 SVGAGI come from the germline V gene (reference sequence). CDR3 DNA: TGTGCCAGCAGGGACCTTACAGCTACGCAGTATTTT. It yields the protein CASRDLTATQYF.

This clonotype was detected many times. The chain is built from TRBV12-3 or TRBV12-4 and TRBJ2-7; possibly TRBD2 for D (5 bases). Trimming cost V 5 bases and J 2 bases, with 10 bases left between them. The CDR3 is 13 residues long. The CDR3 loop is CASSGAGAYEQYV. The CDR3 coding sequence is TGTGCCAGCAGTGGTGCCGGGGCCTACGAGCAGTACGTC.

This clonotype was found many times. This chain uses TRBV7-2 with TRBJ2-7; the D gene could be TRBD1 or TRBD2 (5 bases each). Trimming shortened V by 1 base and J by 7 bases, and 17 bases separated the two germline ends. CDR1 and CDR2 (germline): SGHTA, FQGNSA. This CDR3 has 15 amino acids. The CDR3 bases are TGTGCCAGCAGCTTAGAACAGGCCGGGGTTGCTGAGCAGTACTTC. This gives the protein CASSLEQAGVAEQYF.

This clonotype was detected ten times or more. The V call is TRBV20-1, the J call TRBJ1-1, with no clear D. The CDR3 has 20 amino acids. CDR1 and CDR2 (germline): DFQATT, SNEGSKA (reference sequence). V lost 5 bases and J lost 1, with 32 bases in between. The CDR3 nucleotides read TGCAGTGCTTATAGAGTGGGGAACACTGATTTTAGAGTGGGGAACACTGAAGCTTTCTTT. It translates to CSAYRVGNTDFRVGNTEAFF.

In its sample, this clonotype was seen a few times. The CDR3 nucleotides read TGTGCCAGCGGGGAGGGGGGCGAGCAGTACTTC. Protein: CASGEGGEQYF. The chain uses TRBV12-3 or TRBV12-4 and TRBJ2-7; possible D gene TRBD2, 7 bases. Trimming cost V 8 bases and J 6 bases, with 11 bases left between them. There are 11 residues in the CDR3.

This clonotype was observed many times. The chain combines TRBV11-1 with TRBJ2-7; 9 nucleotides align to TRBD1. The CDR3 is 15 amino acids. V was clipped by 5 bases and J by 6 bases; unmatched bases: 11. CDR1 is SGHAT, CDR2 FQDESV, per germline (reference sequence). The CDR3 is CASSRGDRDFSEQYF. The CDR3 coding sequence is TGTGCCAGCAGCCGGGGGGACAGGGATTTCTCCGAGCAGTACTTC.

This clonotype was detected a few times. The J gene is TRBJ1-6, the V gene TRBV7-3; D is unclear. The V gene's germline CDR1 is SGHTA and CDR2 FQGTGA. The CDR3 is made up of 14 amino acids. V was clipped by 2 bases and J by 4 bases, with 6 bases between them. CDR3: CASSLDGYNSPLHF. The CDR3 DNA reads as TGTGCCAGCAGCTTAGACGGGTATAATTCACCCCTCCACTTT.

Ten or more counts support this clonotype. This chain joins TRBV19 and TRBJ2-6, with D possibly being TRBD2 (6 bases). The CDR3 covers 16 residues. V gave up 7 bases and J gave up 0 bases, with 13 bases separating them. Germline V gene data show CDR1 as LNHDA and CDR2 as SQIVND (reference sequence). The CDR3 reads CASKEGSSSGANVLTF. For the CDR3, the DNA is TGTGCCAGTAAGGAGGGGTCGAGCTCTGGGGCCAACGTCCTGACTTTC.

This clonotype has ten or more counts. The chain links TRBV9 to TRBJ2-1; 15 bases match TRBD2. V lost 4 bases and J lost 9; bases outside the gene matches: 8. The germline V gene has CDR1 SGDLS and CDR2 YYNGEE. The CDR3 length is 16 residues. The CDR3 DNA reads TGTGCCAGCAGCCTCTCCGAGGGACTAGCGGGGGGTGAGCAGTTCTTC. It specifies CASSLSEGLAGGEQFF.